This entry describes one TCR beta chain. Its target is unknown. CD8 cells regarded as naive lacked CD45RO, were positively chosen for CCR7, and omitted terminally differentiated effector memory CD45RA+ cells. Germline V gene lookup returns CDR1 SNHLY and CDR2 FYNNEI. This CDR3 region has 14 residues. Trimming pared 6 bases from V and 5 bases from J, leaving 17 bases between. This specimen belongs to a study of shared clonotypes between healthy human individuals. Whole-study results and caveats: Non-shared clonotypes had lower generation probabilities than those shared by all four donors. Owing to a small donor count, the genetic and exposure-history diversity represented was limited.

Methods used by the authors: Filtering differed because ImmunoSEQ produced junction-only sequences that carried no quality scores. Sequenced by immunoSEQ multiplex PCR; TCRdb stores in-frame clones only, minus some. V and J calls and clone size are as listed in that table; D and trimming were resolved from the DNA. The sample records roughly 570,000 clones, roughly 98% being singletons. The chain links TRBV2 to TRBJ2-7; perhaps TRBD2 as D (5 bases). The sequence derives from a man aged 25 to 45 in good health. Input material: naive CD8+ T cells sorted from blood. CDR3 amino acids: CASRLRKGSDEQYF. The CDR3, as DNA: TGTGCCAGCAGACTGAGGAAGGGTAGCGACGAGCAGTACTTC.